The 28 T cell receptor beta chains reported below all come from one sample, sequenced in a study of shared clonotypes between healthy human individuals. Clones were sequenced by immunoSEQ multiplex PCR, and TCRdb holds only the in-frame ones, with some missing. The sample lists some 980,000 clones, less than 85% occurring once. Sequences were obtained from memory CD4+ T cells sorted from blood. Subset specified: CD45RA-negative fraction. The receptors come from a man between 18 and 35 years old in good health.

The chain couples TRBV30 to TRBJ2-7; TRBD1 aligns across 8 bases. The CDR3 extends over 14 amino acids. The trim removed 1 base at V and 1 base at J, leaving 3 bases unmatched. Germline loops: CDR1 GTSNPN, CDR2 SVGIG (reference sequence). The CDR3 nucleotides are TGTGCCTGGAGTGGTCGACAGGGGTCCTACGAGCAGTACTTC. Amino acid sequence: CAWSGRQGSYEQYF. The variable domain in full, with the rest retrieved from reference TRBV30 and TRBJ2-7, is SQTIHQWPATLVQPVGSPLSLECTVEGTSNPNLYWYRQAAGRGLQLLFYSVGIGQISSEVPQNLSASRPQDRQFILSSKKLLLSDSGFYLCAWSGRQGSYEQYFGPGTRLTVT.

The gene calls are TRBV4-1 and TRBJ2-7; TRBD1 or TRBD2 may be the D gene (6 bases each). The V and J ends lost 4 bases and 3 bases respectively, with 19 bases between them. Germline V gene data show CDR1 as MGHRA and CDR2 as YSYEKL. This CDR3 contains 16 residues. CDR3 sequence: CASSLEGGHGGYEQYF. The CDR3 region has the DNA TGCGCCAGCAGCCTAGAAGGGGGACACGGGGGCTACGAGCAGTACTTC.

With regard to this clone: At the DNA level, this CDR3 is encoded by other sequences in the same sample as well. The chain joins TRBV18 to TRBJ2-3; weak D call: TRBD2 (5 bases). Per the germline V gene, CDR1 is KGHSH and CDR2 is LQKENI. The V end lost 3 bases, the J end lost 2 bases, and 9 bases lay between the germline ends. The CDR3 contains 14 residues. The CDR3 loop is CASSPGGSTDTQYF. CDR3 nucleotide sequence: TGTGCCAGCTCACCGGGCGGGTCCACAGATACGCAGTATTTT.

This sequence joins TRBV6-1 and TRBJ2-7, with 8 nucleotides matching TRBD1. Per germline, CDR1 MNHNS and CDR2 SASEGT. The J segment lost 5 bases and the V segment lost 4 bases, leaving 7 bases of the junction unmatched. The CDR3 runs 14 residues. For the CDR3, the DNA is TGTGCCAGCAGTGCCCGGGACAGGTCCAACGAGCAGTACTTC. It encodes CASSARDRSNEQYF.

This clone appeared once. J is TRBJ2-1 and V is TRBV10-3; a weak D match, TRBD2 (7 bases). This CDR3 has 12 amino acids. V lost 10 bases and J 5 bases, leaving 12 bases between the germline ends. The germline CDR1 and CDR2 sequences are ENHRY and SYGVKD. DNA of the CDR3: TGTGCCACCGCCGGGGGGCACAATGAGCAGTTCTTC. Amino acids: CATAGGHNEQFF.

The chain has TRBV10-3 and TRBJ2-1; no reliable D call. V lost 2 bases to trimming and J lost 8 bases, with 7 bases between them. CDR1 and CDR2 from the germline V gene are ENHRY and SYGVKD. CDR3 size: 12 residues. CDR3 sequence: CAISEGVHEQFF. The DNA of the CDR3 is TGTGCCATCAGTGAGGGGGTCCATGAGCAGTTCTTC.

The chain carries TRBV5-1 and TRBJ2-1; D is possibly TRBD2 (7 bases). This CDR3 comprises 15 residues. Deletions cut 2 bases from V and 7 bases from J, with 16 bases between. CDR1 and CDR2 from the germline V gene are SGHRS and YFSETQ. As DNA, the CDR3 is TGCGCCAGCAGCTTAGTCGGGGGGCGTTTGAATGAGCAGTTCTTC. Its translation is CASSLVGGRLNEQFF.

The chain links TRBV7-8 to TRBJ1-5; D not resolved. The length of the CDR3 is 14 residues. Germline V lookup: CDR1 SGHVS, CDR2 FQNEAQ. Trimming left V 1 base short and J 9 bases short, with 13 bases between. The DNA for the CDR3 is TGTGCCAGCAGCTTAGGGGTTGGAGGCGCGCCCCAGCATTTT. Translation gives CASSLGVGGAPQHF.

CDR3 loop: CASSAVAGTYNEQFF. Written as DNA, the CDR3 is TGTGCCAGCAGCGCTGTCGCGGGGACCTACAATGAGCAGTTCTTC. V gene TRBV9 combines with J gene TRBJ2-1, with TRBD2 as a possible D gene (6 bases). V shed 3 bases and J shed 2 bases, with 12 bases lying between them. Germline CDR1 SGDLS, CDR2 YYNGEE. This CDR3 has 15 amino acids.

The rearrangement joins TRBV20-1 to TRBJ2-4; possibly TRBD2 for D (5 bases). The CDR3 totals 11 residues. CDR1 is DFQATT and CDR2 is SNEGSKA in the germline V gene (reference sequence). The V end was cut by 2 bases, the J end by 10 bases, with 9 bases between. The CDR3 sequence is CSARRGNIQYF. CDR3 bases: TGCAGTGCTAGACGAGGGAATATTCAGTACTTC.

V and J are TRBV18 and TRBJ2-2, with D maybe TRBD2 (5 bases). V was cut by 6 bases and J by 2 bases, with 13 bases left in between. This CDR3 contains 15 residues. Germline CDR1 is KGHSH and CDR2 is LQKENI. The CDR3 nucleotides are TGTGCCAGCTCCGAACGGACTGGAAACACCGGGGAGCTGTTTTTT. Amino acids: CASSERTGNTGELFF.

This clone appeared many times. The chain carries TRBV6-4 and TRBJ2-7; no clear D. Germline V gives CDR1 MRHNA, CDR2 SNTAGT. The CDR3 is made up of 17 amino acids. With 0 bases removed from V and 0 bases from J, the gap between germline ends came to 15 bases. DNA of the CDR3: TGTGCCAGCAGTGACTCGATCGAGGTATACTTCTCCTACGAGCAGTACTTC. Protein sequence: CASSDSIEVYFSYEQYF.

CDR3 region: CATSRDQDTQYF. For the CDR3, the DNA is TGTGCCACCAGCAGAGATCAGGATACCCAGTACTTC. The rearrangement joins TRBV15 to TRBJ2-5; D remains unclear. This CDR3 spans 12 amino acids. The germline gives CDR1 LNHNV, CDR2 YYDKDF (reference sequence). Trimming stripped 0 bases from V and 8 bases from J, with 7 bases between.

The CDR3 spells CASSQTGGYNEQFF. CDR3 bases: TGTGCCAGCAGCCAGACAGGGGGCTACAATGAGCAGTTCTTC. The chain employs TRBV7-2 and TRBJ2-1; 9 nucleotides line up with TRBD1. The CDR3 runs to 14 residues. Trimming removed 5 bases from V and 3 bases from J; junction bases left unmatched: 2. Germline V CDR1 and CDR2: SGHTA, FQGNSA.

The gene calls are TRBV28 and TRBJ1-1, with a tentative D call TRBD1 (5 bases). With 8 bases removed from V and 2 bases from J, the gap between germline ends came to 12 bases. The CDR3 sequence is 13 residues long. Per germline, CDR1 MDHEN and CDR2 SYDVKM. The CDR3 region is CASPGGGNTEAFF. For the CDR3, the DNA is TGTGCCAGCCCCGGGGGAGGAAACACTGAAGCTTTCTTT.

This clone was recorded once. V is TRBV11-2 and J is TRBJ1-3; no reliable D call. This CDR3 comprises 16 residues. Looked up from germline, CDR1 is SGHAT and CDR2 is FQNNGV. V was pared by 4 bases and J by 2 bases, with 15 bases between. The CDR3 protein is CASSSSFGSPGNTIYF. CDR3 in DNA: TGTGCCAGCAGCTCCTCGTTCGGGAGTCCTGGAAACACCATATATTTT.

This clone was observed a few times. J is TRBJ2-7 and V is TRBV10-1; TRBD1 agrees at 12 bases. Germline CDR1 WNHNN, CDR2 SYGVQD (reference sequence). V gave up 6 bases and J gave up 5 bases; unmatched junction bases: 5. This CDR3 is 14 amino acids long. This CDR3 reads CASSRDRGLDEQYF. The CDR3 region has the DNA TGCGCCAGCAGCCGGGACAGGGGGCTGGACGAGCAGTACTTC.

V gene TRBV19 combines with J gene TRBJ1-5, with D unresolved. Between the trimmed V and J ends, which lost 2 bases and 0 bases, there was a span of 8 bases. The CDR3 extends over 15 amino acids. Germline lookup yields CDR1 LNHDA and CDR2 SQIVND (reference sequence). The CDR3 loop is CASSITDVSNQPQHF. CDR3 nucleotides: TGTGCCAGTAGTATAACAGATGTTAGCAATCAGCCCCAGCATTTT. Filled out from reference TRBV19 and TRBJ1-5, the complete variable domain reads DGGITQSPKYLFRKEGQNVTLSCEQNLNHDAMYWYRQDPGQGLRLIYYSQIVNDFQKGDIAEGYSVSREKKESFPLTVTSAQKNPTAFYLCASSITDVSNQPQHFGDGTRLSIL.

V usage is TRBV10-3 and J usage is TRBJ1-1; no definite D call. Trimming pared 10 bases from V and 5 bases from J, leaving 14 bases between. The germline V gene encodes CDR1 ENHRY and CDR2 SYGVKD. This CDR3 comprises 12 residues. CDR3 region: CATAPRETEAFF. The CDR3 DNA sequence: TGTGCCACCGCCCCACGGGAGACTGAAGCTTTCTTT.

This chain uses TRBV7-8 with TRBJ1-5, with D uncertain. CDR3 length: 16 amino acids. Looked up from germline, CDR1 is SGHVS and CDR2 is FQNEAQ. Trimming cost V 3 bases and J 1 base, with 13 bases left between them. In nucleotides, the CDR3 is TGTGCCAGCAGCTTGGAGGGCAGACTAAGCAATCAGCCCCAGCATTTT. It encodes CASSLEGRLSNQPQHF.

The chain carries TRBV5-4 and TRBJ2-2; perhaps TRBD2 as D (6 bases). CDR1 and CDR2 from the germline V gene are SGHNT and YYREEE (reference sequence). The CDR3 is 17 residues long. The germline V and J ends were trimmed by 4 bases and 1 base, with 17 bases remaining between them. The CDR3 DNA is TGTGCCAGCAGCCCAAAGGGGCTAGCGAGGAACACCGGGGAGCTGTTTTTT. This sequence encodes CASSPKGLARNTGELFF.

The rearrangement uses TRBV5-1 and TRBJ2-2, with D possibly being TRBD2 (6 bases). The CDR3 contains 15 residues. Between the trimmed V and J ends, which lost 0 bases and 6 bases, there was a span of 12 bases. CDR1 is SGHRS and CDR2 is YFSETQ in the germline V gene. The CDR3 DNA sequence: TGCGCCAGCAGCTTGGACCCCTCGGGGGCCGGGGAGCTGTTTTTT. Translation: CASSLDPSGAGELFF.

The chain has TRBV6-1 and TRBJ2-7; 8 bases line up with TRBD1. J gave up 9 bases and V 8 bases, and 18 bases lay outside the gene matches. Germline V gives CDR1 MNHNS, CDR2 SASEGT. CDR3 size: 15 residues. The CDR3 loop reads CASAPPRDRLFLQYF. As DNA, the CDR3 is TGTGCCAGCGCACCTCCCCGGGACAGGTTATTTTTGCAGTACTTC.

Comment on this clone: The same CDR3 can be traced to other DNA sequences in this sample. The chain uses TRBV30 and TRBJ2-1; 8 bases are shared with TRBD1. CDR3 length: 13 amino acids. Germline V CDR1 and CDR2: GTSNPN, SVGIG (reference sequence). The ends lost 1 base at V and 7 bases at J; junction bases unmatched: 3. The chain's CDR3 is CAWSGQGANEQFF. CDR3 in DNA: TGTGCCTGGAGTGGTCAGGGGGCGAATGAGCAGTTCTTC.

The chain employs TRBV6-6 and TRBJ2-7, with 8 nucleotides matching TRBD1. Germline V gives CDR1 MNHNY, CDR2 SVGAGI (reference sequence). The CDR3 is 14 amino acids. Losses at the gene ends were 5 bases for V and 2 bases for J; bases not matched to a gene: 5. CDR3 sequence (DNA): TGTGCCAGCAGTAACCGGGACAGGCCCTACGAGCAGTACTTC. This translates into CASSNRDRPYEQYF.

This clone has just a few counts. A much larger clone differs from this one at a single base, so this may be a read error. The chain combines TRBV2 with TRBJ2-7; D uncertain. The CDR3 totals 10 residues. V was shortened by 3 bases and J by 6 bases, with 3 bases between the two germline ends. Looked up from germline, CDR1 is SNHLY and CDR2 is FYNNEI. The CDR3: CASSEFEQYF. CDR3 bases: TGTGCCAGCAGTGAGTTCGAGCAGTACTTC.

This rearrangement joins TRBV7-2 to TRBJ2-3, with TRBD1 as a possible D gene (6 bases). The germline gives CDR1 SGHTA, CDR2 FQGNSA. Trimming removed 5 bases at V and 0 bases at J, with 21 bases between. This CDR3 has 18 residues. The CDR3 is CASSKGPRTVSSTDTQYF. In DNA, the CDR3 is TGTGCCAGCAGCAAGGGCCCTCGGACAGTATCTAGCACAGATACGCAGTATTTT.

The chain recombines TRBV30 with TRBJ1-1; 7 nucleotides align to TRBD1. This CDR3 has 16 residues. J was trimmed by 2 bases and V by 0 bases; bases with no gene match: 9. Germline V gives CDR1 GTSNPN, CDR2 SVGIG (reference sequence). For the CDR3, the DNA is TGTGCCTGGAGTGTACGCACAGGGGTGAAAAACACTGAAGCTTTCTTT. Translating gives CAWSVRTGVKNTEAFF.